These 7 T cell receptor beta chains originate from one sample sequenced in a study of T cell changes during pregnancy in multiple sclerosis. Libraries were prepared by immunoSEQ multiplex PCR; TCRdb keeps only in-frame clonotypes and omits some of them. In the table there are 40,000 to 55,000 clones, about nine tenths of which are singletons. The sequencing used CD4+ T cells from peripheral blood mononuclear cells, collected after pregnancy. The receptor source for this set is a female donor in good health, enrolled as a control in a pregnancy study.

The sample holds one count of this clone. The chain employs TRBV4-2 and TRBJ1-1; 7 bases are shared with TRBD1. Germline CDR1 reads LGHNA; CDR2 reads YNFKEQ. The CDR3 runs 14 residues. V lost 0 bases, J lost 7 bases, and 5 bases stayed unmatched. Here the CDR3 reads CASSQDATGFEAFF. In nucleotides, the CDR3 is TGTGCCAGCAGCCAAGATGCGACAGGGTTTGAAGCTTTCTTT.

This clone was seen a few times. CDR3 sequence: CASSEGGLAYEQYF. The CDR3 DNA is TGTGCCAGCAGTGAAGGAGGCCTAGCTTACGAGCAGTACTTC. The genes are TRBV6-1 and TRBJ2-7; possibly TRBD2 for D (5 bases). The CDR3 extends over 14 amino acids. Trimming left V 1 base short and J 4 bases short, with 11 bases between. Looked up from germline, CDR1 is MNHNS and CDR2 is SASEGT.

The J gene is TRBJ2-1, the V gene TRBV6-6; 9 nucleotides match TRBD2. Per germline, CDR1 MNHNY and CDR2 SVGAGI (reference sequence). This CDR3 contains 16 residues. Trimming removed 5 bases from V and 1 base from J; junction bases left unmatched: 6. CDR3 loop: CASSGSSGGSYNEQFF. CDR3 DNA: TGTGCCAGCAGTGGGAGTAGCGGGGGATCCTACAATGAGCAGTTCTTC.

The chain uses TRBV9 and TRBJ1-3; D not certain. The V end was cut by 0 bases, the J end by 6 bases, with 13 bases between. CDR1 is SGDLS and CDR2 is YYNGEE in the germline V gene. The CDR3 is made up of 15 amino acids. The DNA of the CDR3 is TGTGCCAGCAGCGTAGTCCCAGGAACCCAAAACACCATATATTTT. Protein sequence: CASSVVPGTQNTIYF. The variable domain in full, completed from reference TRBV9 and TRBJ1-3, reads DSGVTQTPKHLITATGQRVTLRCSPRSGDLSVYWYQQSLDQGLQFLIQYYNGEERAKGNILERFSAQQFPDLHSELNLSSLELGDSALYFCASSVVPGTQNTIYFGEGSWLTVV.

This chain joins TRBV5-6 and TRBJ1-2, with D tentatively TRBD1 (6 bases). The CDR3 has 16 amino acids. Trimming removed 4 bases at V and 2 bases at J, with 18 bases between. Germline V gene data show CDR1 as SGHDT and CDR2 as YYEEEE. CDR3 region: CASSPPIQGVNYGYTF. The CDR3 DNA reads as TGTGCCAGCAGCCCTCCCATACAGGGAGTAAACTATGGCTACACCTTC.

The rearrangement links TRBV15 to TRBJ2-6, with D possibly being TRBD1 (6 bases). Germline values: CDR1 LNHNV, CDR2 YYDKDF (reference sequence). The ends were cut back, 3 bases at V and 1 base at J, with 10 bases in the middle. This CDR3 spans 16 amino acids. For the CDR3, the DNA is TGTGCCACCAGCAGGGTTACAGGGTCTGGGGCCAACGTCCTGACTTTC. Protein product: CATSRVTGSGANVLTF.

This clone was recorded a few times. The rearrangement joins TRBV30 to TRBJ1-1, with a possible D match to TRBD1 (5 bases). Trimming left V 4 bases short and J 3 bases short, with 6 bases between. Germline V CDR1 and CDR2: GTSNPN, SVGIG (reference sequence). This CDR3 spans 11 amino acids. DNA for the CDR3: TGTGCCTGGACCAGGGACACTGAAGCTTTCTTT. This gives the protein CAWTRDTEAFF.